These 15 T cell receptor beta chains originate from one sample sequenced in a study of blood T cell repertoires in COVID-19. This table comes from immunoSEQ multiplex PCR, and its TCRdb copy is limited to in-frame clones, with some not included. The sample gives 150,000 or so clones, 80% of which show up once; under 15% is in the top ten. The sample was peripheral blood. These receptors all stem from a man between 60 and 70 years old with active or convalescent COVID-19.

The chain's CDR3 is CASTTDRTKPQHF. The CDR3 nucleotides are TGTGCCAGCACCACGGACCGGACTAAGCCCCAGCATTTT. The chain employs TRBV27 and TRBJ1-5; D is unclear. The CDR3 is made up of 13 amino acids. V lost 7 bases, J lost 8 bases, and 15 bases lay in between. Germline values: CDR1 MNHEY, CDR2 SMNVEV (reference sequence).

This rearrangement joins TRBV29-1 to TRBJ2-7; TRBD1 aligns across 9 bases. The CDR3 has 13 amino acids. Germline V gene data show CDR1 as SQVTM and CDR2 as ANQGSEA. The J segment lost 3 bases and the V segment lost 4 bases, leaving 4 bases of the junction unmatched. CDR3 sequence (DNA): TGCAGCGTTGTTTGGACAGGGGACTACGAGCAGTACTTC. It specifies CSVVWTGDYEQYF.

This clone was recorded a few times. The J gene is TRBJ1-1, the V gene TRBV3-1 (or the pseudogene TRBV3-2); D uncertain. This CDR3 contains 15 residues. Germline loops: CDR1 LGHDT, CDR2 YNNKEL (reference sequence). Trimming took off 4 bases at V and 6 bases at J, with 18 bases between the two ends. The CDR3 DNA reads TGTGCCAGCAGCCGACGCGACTTGAGCCGGGCTGAAGCTTTCTTT. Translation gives CASSRRDLSRAEAFF.

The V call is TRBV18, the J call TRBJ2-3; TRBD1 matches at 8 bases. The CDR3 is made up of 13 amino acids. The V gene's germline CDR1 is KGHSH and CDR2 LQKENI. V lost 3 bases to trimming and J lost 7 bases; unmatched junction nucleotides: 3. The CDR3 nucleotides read TGTGCCAGCTCACCCCAGGGGGCAAATACGCAGTATTTT. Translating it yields CASSPQGANTQYF.

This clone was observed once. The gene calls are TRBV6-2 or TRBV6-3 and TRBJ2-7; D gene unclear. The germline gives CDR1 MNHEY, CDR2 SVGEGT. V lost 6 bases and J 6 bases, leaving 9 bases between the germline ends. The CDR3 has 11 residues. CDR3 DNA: TGTGCCAGCAGCCAGAGAAGCGAGCAGTACTTC. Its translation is CASSQRSEQYF.

The CDR3: CASSDVRDMSYEQYF. CDR3 bases: TGTGCCAGCAGTGATGTCAGGGATATGTCCTACGAGCAGTACTTC. The chain is built from TRBV2 and TRBJ2-7; D is perhaps TRBD1 (5 bases). The CDR3 covers 15 residues. The germline CDR1 and CDR2 sequences are SNHLY and FYNNEI. Trimming shortened V by 3 bases and J by 1 base, and 13 bases separated the two germline ends.

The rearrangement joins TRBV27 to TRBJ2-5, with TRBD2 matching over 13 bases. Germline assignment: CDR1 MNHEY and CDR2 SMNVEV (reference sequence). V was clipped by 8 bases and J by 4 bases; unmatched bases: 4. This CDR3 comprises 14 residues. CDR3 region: CASWTSGRGETQYF. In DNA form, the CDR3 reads TGTGCCAGCTGGACTAGCGGGAGAGGAGAGACCCAGTACTTC.

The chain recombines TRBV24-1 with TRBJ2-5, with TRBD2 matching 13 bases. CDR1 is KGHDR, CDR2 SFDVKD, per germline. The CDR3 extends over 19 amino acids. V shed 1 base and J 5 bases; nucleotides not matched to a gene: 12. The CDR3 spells CATSDLSGGTSGIKETQYF. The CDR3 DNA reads TGTGCCACCAGTGATTTATCGGGTGGGACTAGCGGGATTAAGGAGACCCAGTACTTC.

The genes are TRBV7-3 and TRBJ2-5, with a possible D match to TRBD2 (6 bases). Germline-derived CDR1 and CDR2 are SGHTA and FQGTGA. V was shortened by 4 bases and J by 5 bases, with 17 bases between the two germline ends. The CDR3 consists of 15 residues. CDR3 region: CASSSTGLDWETQYF. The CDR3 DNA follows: TGTGCCAGCAGCTCAACGGGACTCGATTGGGAGACCCAGTACTTC. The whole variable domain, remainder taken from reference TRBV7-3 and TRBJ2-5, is GAGVSQTPSNKVTEKGKYVELRCDPISGHTALYWYRQSLGQGPEFLIYFQGTGAADDSGLPNDRFFAVRPEGSVSTLKIQRTERGDSAVYLCASSSTGLDWETQYFGPGTRLLVL.

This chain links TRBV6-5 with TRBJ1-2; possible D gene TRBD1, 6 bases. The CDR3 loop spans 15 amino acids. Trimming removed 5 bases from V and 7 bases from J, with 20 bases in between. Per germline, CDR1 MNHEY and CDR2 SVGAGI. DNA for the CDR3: TGTGCCAGCAGTAGTCAGGGGTCAATGACGGGTGGCTACACCTTC. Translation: CASSSQGSMTGGYTF.

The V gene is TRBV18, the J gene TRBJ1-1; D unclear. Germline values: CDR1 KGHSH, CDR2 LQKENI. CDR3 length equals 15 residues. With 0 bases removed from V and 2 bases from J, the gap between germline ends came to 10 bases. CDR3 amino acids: CASSPPSGYNTEAFF. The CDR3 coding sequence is TGTGCCAGCTCACCACCCTCCGGGTACAACACTGAAGCTTTCTTT.

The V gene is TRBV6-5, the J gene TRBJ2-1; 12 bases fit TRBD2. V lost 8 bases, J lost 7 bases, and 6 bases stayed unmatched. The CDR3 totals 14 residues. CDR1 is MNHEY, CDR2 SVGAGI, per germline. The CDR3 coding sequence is TGTGCCAGCTTGACTAGCGGGAGTGGGAATGAGCAGTTCTTC. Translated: CASLTSGSGNEQFF.

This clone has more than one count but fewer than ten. The CDR3 DNA follows: TGTGCCAGCAGTTGGCTTTACGAGCAGTACTTC. Amino acid sequence: CASSWLYEQYF. The chain is built from TRBV28 and TRBJ2-7, with D uncertain. CDR1 MDHEN and CDR2 SYDVKM come from the germline V gene. The CDR3 consists of 11 residues. Trimming removed 4 bases at V and 4 bases at J, with 5 bases between.

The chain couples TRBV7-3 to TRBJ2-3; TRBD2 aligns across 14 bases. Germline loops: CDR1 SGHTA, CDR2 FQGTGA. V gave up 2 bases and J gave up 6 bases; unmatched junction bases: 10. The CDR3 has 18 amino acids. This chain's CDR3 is CASSLARGLAGAGDTQYF. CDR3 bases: TGTGCCAGCAGCTTAGCTCGGGGACTAGCGGGAGCCGGGGATACGCAGTATTTT.

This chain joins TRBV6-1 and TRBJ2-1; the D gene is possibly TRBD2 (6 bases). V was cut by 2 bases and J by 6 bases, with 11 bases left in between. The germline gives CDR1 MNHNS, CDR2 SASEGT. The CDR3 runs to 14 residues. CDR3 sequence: CASSELAKGNEQFF. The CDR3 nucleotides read TGTGCCAGCAGTGAACTAGCGAAAGGCAATGAGCAGTTCTTC.